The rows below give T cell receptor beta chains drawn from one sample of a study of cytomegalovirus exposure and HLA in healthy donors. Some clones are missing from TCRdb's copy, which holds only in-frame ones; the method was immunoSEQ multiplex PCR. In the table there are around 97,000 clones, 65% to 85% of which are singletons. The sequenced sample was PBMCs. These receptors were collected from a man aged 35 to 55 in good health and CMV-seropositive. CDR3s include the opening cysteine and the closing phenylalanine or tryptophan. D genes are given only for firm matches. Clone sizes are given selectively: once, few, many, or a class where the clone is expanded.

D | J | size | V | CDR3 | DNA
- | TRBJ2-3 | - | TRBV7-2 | CASSSAHQDTQYF | TGTGCCAGCAGCTCTGCACATCAAGATACGCAGTATTTT
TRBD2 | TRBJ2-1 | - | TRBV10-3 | CAISESVAGAYNEQFF | TGTGCCATCAGTGAGTCAGTAGCGGGCGCTTACAATGAGCAGTTCTTC
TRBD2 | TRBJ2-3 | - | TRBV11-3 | CASSRRTSGSTDTQYF | TGTGCCAGCAGCCGCAGGACTAGCGGGAGCACAGATACGCAGTATTTT
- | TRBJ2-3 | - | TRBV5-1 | CASSLAADTQYF | TGCGCCAGCAGCTTGGCGGCAGATACGCAGTATTTT
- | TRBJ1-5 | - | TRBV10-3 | CAISDLATGNQPQHF | TGTGCCATCAGTGACCTGGCAACAGGCAATCAGCCCCAGCATTTT
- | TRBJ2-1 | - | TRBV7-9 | CASSSGTPPDNEQFF | TGTGCCAGCAGCTCTGGGACACCCCCGGACAATGAGCAGTTCTTC
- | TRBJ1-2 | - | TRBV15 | CATSRDANYGYTF | TGTGCCACCAGCAGAGATGCGAACTATGGCTACACCTTC
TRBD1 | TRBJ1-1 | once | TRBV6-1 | CASSLTGGLDTEAFF | TGTGCCAGCAGTTTAACAGGGGGCTTAGACACTGAAGCTTTCTTT
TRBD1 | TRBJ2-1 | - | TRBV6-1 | CASSGFRDRAYNEQFF | TGTGCCAGCAGTGGTTTCCGTGACAGGGCCTACAATGAGCAGTTCTTC
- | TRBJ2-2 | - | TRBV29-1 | CSVERGQKNTGELFF | TGCAGCGTTGAACGTGGGCAGAAGAACACCGGGGAGCTGTTTTTT
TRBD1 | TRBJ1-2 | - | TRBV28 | CASSPRSVRGLNGYTF | TGTGCCAGCAGTCCCCGTTCGGTCAGGGGGTTAAATGGCTACACCTTC
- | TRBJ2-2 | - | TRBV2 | CAILATGELFF | TGTGCCATCCTAGCGACCGGGGAGCTGTTTTTT
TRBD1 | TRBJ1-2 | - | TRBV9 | CASNRDRNYGYTF | TGTGCCAGCAACCGGGACAGGAACTATGGCTACACCTTC
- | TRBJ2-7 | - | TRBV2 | CASSAGVGLEQYF | TGTGCCAGCAGTGCAGGGGTGGGGCTCGAGCAGTACTTC
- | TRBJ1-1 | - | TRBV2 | CASERAARNTEAFF | TGTGCCAGCGAGAGGGCGGCCCGGAACACTGAAGCTTTCTTT
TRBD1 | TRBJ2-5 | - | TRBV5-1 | CASSLDRGEETQYF | TGCGCCAGCAGCTTGGACAGGGGAGAAGAGACCCAGTACTTC
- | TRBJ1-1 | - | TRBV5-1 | CASSLGGAGFTEAFF | TGCGCCAGCAGCTTAGGGGGGGCAGGTTTCACTGAAGCTTTCTTT
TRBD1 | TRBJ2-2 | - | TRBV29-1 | CSVGRRTGVTGELFF | TGCAGCGTTGGCCGGCGGACAGGGGTGACCGGGGAGCTGTTTTTT
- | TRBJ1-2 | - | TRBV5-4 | CASSLAGSNYGYTF | TGTGCCAGCAGCTTAGCGGGATCCAACTATGGCTACACCTTC
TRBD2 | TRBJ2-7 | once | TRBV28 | CASRPPGGPSYEQYF | TGTGCCAGCCGGCCCCCGGGAGGGCCTTCCTACGAGCAGTACTTC
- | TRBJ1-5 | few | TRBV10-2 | CASSETSGVIQPQHF | TGCGCCAGCAGTGAGACATCAGGGGTAATCCAGCCCCAGCATTTT
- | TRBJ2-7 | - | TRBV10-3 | CAISERSYEQYF | TGTGCCATCAGTGAGCGCTCCTACGAGCAGTACTTC
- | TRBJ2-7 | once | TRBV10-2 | CASSEPSAVYEQYF | TGCGCCAGCAGTGAGCCTAGCGCGGTCTACGAGCAGTACTTC
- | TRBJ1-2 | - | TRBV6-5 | CASSFGGTGYTF | TGTGCCAGCAGCTTCGGAGGCACCGGTTACACCTTC
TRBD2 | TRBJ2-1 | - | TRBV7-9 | CASSLGVAGDSNEQFF | TGTGCCAGCAGCTTAGGGGTGGCGGGAGACTCCAATGAGCAGTTCTTC
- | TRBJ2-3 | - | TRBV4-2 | CASSQTGTDTQYF | TGTGCCAGCAGCCAGACGGGAACAGATACGCAGTATTTT
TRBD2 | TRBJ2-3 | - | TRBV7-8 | CASSTWTSGAGTDTQYF | TGTGCCAGCAGCACTTGGACTAGCGGGGCCGGCACAGATACGCAGTATTTT
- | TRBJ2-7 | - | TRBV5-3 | CARSLYGEFLGISYEQYF | TGTGCCAGAAGCTTGTATGGGGAGTTCTTGGGAATTAGCTACGAGCAGTACTTC
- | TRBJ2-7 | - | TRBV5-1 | CASSSYRGRGAYEQYF | TGCGCCAGCAGCTCTTACAGGGGTAGGGGGGCCTACGAGCAGTACTTC
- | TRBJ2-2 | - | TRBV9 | CASSEAGYTGELFF | TGTGCCAGCAGCGAGGCGGGCTACACCGGGGAGCTGTTTTTT